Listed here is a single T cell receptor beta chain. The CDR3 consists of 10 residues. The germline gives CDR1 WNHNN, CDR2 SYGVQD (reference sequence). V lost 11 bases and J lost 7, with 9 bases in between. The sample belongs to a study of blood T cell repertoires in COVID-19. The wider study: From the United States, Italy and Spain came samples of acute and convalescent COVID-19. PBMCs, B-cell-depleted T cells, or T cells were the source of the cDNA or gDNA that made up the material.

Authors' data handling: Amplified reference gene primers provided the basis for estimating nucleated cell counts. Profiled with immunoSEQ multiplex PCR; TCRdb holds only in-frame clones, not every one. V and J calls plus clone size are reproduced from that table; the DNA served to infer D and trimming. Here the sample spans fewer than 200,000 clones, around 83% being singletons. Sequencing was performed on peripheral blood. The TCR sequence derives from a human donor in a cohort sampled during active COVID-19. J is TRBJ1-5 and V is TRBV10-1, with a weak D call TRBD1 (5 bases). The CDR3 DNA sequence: TGCGCCGCGGGGGGGCAGCCCCAGCATTTT. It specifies CAAGGQPQHF.